This T cell receptor beta chain was sequenced in a study of lymphopenia after photon versus proton radiotherapy. The protocol was immunoSEQ multiplex PCR, while the TCRdb copy is restricted to in-frame clones and leaves out a portion. The data hold under 80,000 clones, with around 88% observed a single time. The clonotype was recovered from a man aged 35-49 years with gastric cancer. The material sequenced was peripheral blood, taken from a patient treated with photon-based radiotherapy.

Written as DNA, the CDR3 is TGTGCCAGCAGCTTGCTTGGGACAGGGTCTGAGAACACTGAAGCTTTCTTT. Protein sequence: CASSLLGTGSENTEAFF. The chain recombines TRBV5-6 with TRBJ1-1; 9 bases are a match to TRBD1. Trimming removed 1 base from V and 1 base from J; junction bases left unmatched: 8. Germline CDR1 is SGHDT and CDR2 is YYEEEE. The CDR3 runs 17 residues.